Following are 22 T cell receptor beta chains from one sample sequenced in a study of memory CD4+ T cells and cytomegalovirus serostatus. Sequencing used immunoSEQ multiplex PCR; TCRdb keeps in-frame clones, though not all of them. The sample records about 61,000 clones, 82% being singletons. The sort gate was single viable CD3+CD4+CD8-CD45RO+ cells for memory CD4+ T cells. Sequencing was done on a sample of memory CD4+ T cells from blood. The receptors here all came from an adult in good health and CMV-seronegative.

The V gene is TRBV30, the J gene TRBJ2-1, with 8 bases identical to TRBD1. V gave up 0 bases and J gave up 0 bases; unmatched junction bases: 10. This CDR3 has 18 residues. Germline V gene lookup returns CDR1 GTSNPN and CDR2 SVGIG (reference sequence). CDR3 loop: CAWSVRQGIGPSYNEQFF. The CDR3 DNA is TGTGCCTGGAGTGTACGACAGGGGATAGGACCCTCCTACAATGAGCAGTTCTTC.

In DNA form, the CDR3 reads TGTGCCACCAGTCCTAGCCACGCAGCAGATACGCAGTATTTT. Translating gives CATSPSHAADTQYF. The chain carries TRBV15 and TRBJ2-3, with a possible D match to TRBD2 (5 bases). The CDR3 extends over 14 amino acids. Germline values: CDR1 LNHNV, CDR2 YYDKDF (reference sequence). Trimming cost V 6 bases and J 4 bases, with 14 bases left between them.

This clone was found once. V usage is TRBV5-4 and J usage is TRBJ2-7; tentatively, D is TRBD2 (6 bases). Trimming took 1 base from V and 2 from J, leaving 13 bases between them. The germline gives CDR1 SGHNT, CDR2 YYREEE (reference sequence). This CDR3 is built from 15 residues. CDR3 coding DNA: TGTGCCAGCAGCTTGTCTGCTAGCGCAACCTACGAGCAGTACTTC. The encoded protein is CASSLSASATYEQYF.

In this sample, this clone turned up once. V is TRBV30 and J is TRBJ1-2; no firm D call. CDR1 and CDR2 (germline): GTSNPN, SVGIG (reference sequence). V was shortened by 4 bases and J by 0 bases, with 15 bases between the two germline ends. CDR3 size: 15 residues. CDR3 sequence: CAWTPGPGPNYGYTF. As DNA, the CDR3 is TGTGCCTGGACTCCAGGCCCGGGTCCTAACTATGGCTACACCTTC.

This clone was detected only a few times. V gene TRBV6-5 combines with J gene TRBJ1-1, with no clear D. CDR1 MNHEY and CDR2 SVGAGI come from the germline V gene. This CDR3 contains 13 residues. Trimming stripped 5 bases from V and 0 bases from J, with 7 bases between. CDR3 nucleotide sequence: TGTGCCAGCAGTAAAACAGTGAACACTGAAGCTTTCTTT. Its translation: CASSKTVNTEAFF.

This rearrangement joins TRBV19 to TRBJ1-2, with D possibly matching TRBD1 (5 bases). Germline V CDR1 and CDR2: LNHDA, SQIVND (reference sequence). V lost 4 bases and J 4 bases, leaving 10 bases between the germline ends. The CDR3 has 13 residues. The CDR3 reads CASSKTEFYGYTF. CDR3 coding DNA: TGTGCCAGTAGTAAGACAGAATTCTATGGCTACACCTTC.

The CDR3 bases are TGCGCCAGCAGTGACTTCGGGGGGACCCAAGAGACCCAGTACTTC. Translated: CASSDFGGTQETQYF. The rearrangement links TRBV5-1 to TRBJ2-5; TRBD2 agrees at 7 bases. V shed 5 bases and J 1 base; nucleotides not matched to a gene: 8. The CDR3 covers 15 residues. Germline assignment: CDR1 SGHRS and CDR2 YFSETQ. The variable domain in full, completed from reference TRBV5-1 and TRBJ2-5, reads KAGVTQTPRYLIKTRGQQVTLSCSPISGHRSVSWYQQTPGQGLQFLFEYFSETQRNKGNFPGRFSGRQFSNSRSEMNVSTLELGDSALYLCASSDFGGTQETQYFGPGTRLLVL.

The rearrangement links TRBV18 to TRBJ2-1; 13 bases match TRBD2. The CDR3 extends over 16 amino acids. J lost 4 bases, V lost 3 bases, and 3 bases had no gene match. Germline CDR1 reads KGHSH; CDR2 reads LQKENI. The CDR3 region is CASSPGLAGAYNEQFF. In DNA, the CDR3 is TGTGCCAGCTCACCTGGACTAGCGGGGGCTTACAATGAGCAGTTCTTC.

This clone was found a few times. The rearrangement joins TRBV2 to TRBJ1-1; D is perhaps TRBD1 (5 bases). This CDR3 is 14 amino acids long. Between the trimmed V and J ends, which lost 6 bases and 0 bases, there was a span of 11 bases. In germline, CDR1 is SNHLY, CDR2 FYNNEI. CDR3 DNA: TGTGCCAGCAGCTTGACAGTCATGAACACTGAAGCTTTCTTT. This translates into CASSLTVMNTEAFF.

This chain uses TRBV27 with TRBJ1-5; no reliable D call. The germline V and J ends were trimmed by 2 bases and 0 bases, with 8 bases remaining between them. CDR3 size: 15 residues. The germline V gene encodes CDR1 MNHEY and CDR2 SMNVEV (reference sequence). CDR3 region: CASSLGLLSNQPQHF. In DNA form, the CDR3 reads TGTGCCAGCAGTTTAGGGCTCCTTAGCAATCAGCCCCAGCATTTT.

J is TRBJ2-1 and V is TRBV5-4; D tentatively reads TRBD1 or TRBD2 (5 bases each). CDR3 length: 14 amino acids. Germline V CDR1 and CDR2: SGHNT, YYREEE (reference sequence). Between the trimmed V and J ends, which lost 4 bases and 9 bases, there was a span of 17 bases. The CDR3 reads CASSPWVAGGEQFF. The CDR3 DNA reads as TGTGCCAGCAGCCCCTGGGTGGCTGGGGGTGAGCAGTTCTTC.

The J gene is TRBJ1-5, the V gene TRBV28; D remains ambiguous. The CDR3 sequence is 15 residues long. Per the germline V gene, CDR1 is MDHEN and CDR2 is SYDVKM. Trimming took off 6 bases at V and 1 base at J, with 13 bases between the two ends. This chain's CDR3 is CASSINDGSNQPQHF. The CDR3 DNA reads TGTGCCAGCAGCATTAATGACGGGAGCAATCAGCCCCAGCATTTT.

The rearrangement uses TRBV27 and TRBJ2-2; D unclear. Trimming removed 3 bases at V and 0 bases at J, with 11 bases between. From germline, CDR1 is MNHEY and CDR2 SMNVEV (reference sequence). The CDR3 is made up of 16 amino acids. In DNA form, the CDR3 reads TGTGCCAGCAGTTTTATCCAAGTTTCGAACACCGGGGAGCTGTTTTTT. Translation: CASSFIQVSNTGELFF.

The V call is TRBV19, the J call TRBJ2-5, with 13 bases that match TRBD2. Trimming removed 3 bases from V and 1 base from J; junction bases left unmatched: 2. This CDR3 region has 16 residues. Germline lookup yields CDR1 LNHDA and CDR2 SQIVND (reference sequence). CDR3 in amino acids: CASSMTSGRSQETQYF. CDR3 in DNA: TGTGCCAGTAGTATGACTAGCGGGAGGTCCCAAGAGACCCAGTACTTC.

In this sample, this clone turned up once. This CDR3 is CASSPPSDQVNTEAFF. Written as DNA, the CDR3 is TGTGCCAGCTCACCACCTTCAGACCAGGTAAACACTGAAGCTTTCTTT. This sequence joins TRBV18 and TRBJ1-1; D is unresolved. The CDR3 is made up of 16 amino acids. V was pared by 0 bases and J by 2 bases, with 13 bases between. The germline gives CDR1 KGHSH, CDR2 LQKENI.

This chain links TRBV6-5 with TRBJ2-3; D gene unclear. The CDR3 is 13 amino acids. V lost 7 bases and J lost 1, with 9 bases in between. Germline lookup yields CDR1 MNHEY and CDR2 SVGAGI. In DNA, the CDR3 is TGTGCCAGCAACCCCTTAGGCACAGATACGCAGTATTTT. The encoded protein is CASNPLGTDTQYF.

V gene TRBV7-8 combines with J gene TRBJ1-5; D perhaps matches TRBD1 (5 bases). This CDR3 contains 16 residues. Germline loops: CDR1 SGHVS, CDR2 FQNEAQ. V was trimmed by 4 bases and J by 3 bases, leaving 16 bases between them. CDR3 sequence reads: CASSSAGGAPNQPQHF. The CDR3 nucleotides read TGTGCCAGCAGCTCGGCCGGGGGTGCCCCCAATCAGCCCCAGCATTTT.

As DNA, the CDR3 is TGTGCCAGCAGTTTAAGTGGCAGGGCTATCCATGGCTACACCTTC. Translated: CASSLSGRAIHGYTF. The rearrangement joins TRBV27 to TRBJ1-2, with D possibly matching TRBD1 (5 bases). V lost 2 bases, J lost 6 bases, and 16 bases lay in between. The CDR3 contains 15 residues. Germline V CDR1 and CDR2: MNHEY, SMNVEV (reference sequence).

The CDR3 sequence: CASSFGSGRGTGELFF. CDR3 in DNA: TGTGCCAGCAGTTTCGGTAGCGGGAGGGGAACCGGGGAGCTGTTTTTT. The chain links TRBV27 to TRBJ2-2, with 11 bases matching TRBD2. The germline gives CDR1 MNHEY, CDR2 SMNVEV (reference sequence). The junction had 5 bases not matched to a gene; V was cut back by 3 bases and J by 5 bases. The CDR3 spans 16 residues.

The V call is TRBV6-6, the J call TRBJ1-5; D remains unclear. This CDR3 has 14 residues. Deletions cut 2 bases from V and 7 bases from J, with 12 bases between. Germline CDR1 is MNHNY and CDR2 is SVGAGI (reference sequence). Here the CDR3 DNA reads TGTGCCAGCAGTTACAAGGGTAGCGGGCAGCCCCAGCATTTT. Translated: CASSYKGSGQPQHF.

V is TRBV7-3 and J is TRBJ2-7; the match to TRBD2 covers 8 bases. V was pared by 2 bases and J by 3 bases, with 6 bases of the junction left unmatched. The CDR3 has 15 amino acids. CDR1 SGHTA and CDR2 FQGTGA come from the germline V gene. CDR3 amino acids: CASSLRTAGVYEQYF. The DNA for the CDR3 is TGTGCCAGCAGCTTACGGACAGCGGGAGTCTACGAGCAGTACTTC.

This chain joins TRBV27 and TRBJ1-2, with D uncertain. This CDR3 region has 13 residues. Germline V gives CDR1 MNHEY, CDR2 SMNVEV (reference sequence). Trimming shortened V by 3 bases and J by 4 bases, and 9 bases separated the two germline ends. The CDR3 DNA sequence: TGTGCCAGCAGTTTTTCAGGCGGCTATGGCTACACCTTC. Translated, it gives CASSFSGGYGYTF.